Below are 32 T cell receptor beta chains sequenced from a single sample in a study of T cells after posttransplantation cyclophosphamide. Sequencing was performed with immunoSEQ multiplex PCR; in TCRdb, only in-frame clones are kept and a portion is missing. The data contain about 32,000 clones, approximately 90% of them singletons. Sequenced input: PBMCs. Receptors were obtained from a woman in her thirties or forties with a blood cancer, CMV-positive, and with a related stem cell donor.

V is TRBV15 and J is TRBJ1-1, with D tentatively TRBD1 (5 bases). V shed 0 bases and J shed 4 bases, with 12 bases lying between them. The CDR3 is 15 residues long. CDR1 and CDR2 (germline): LNHNV, YYDKDF (reference sequence). The CDR3 loop reads CATSRDPLGGTEAFF. DNA for the CDR3: TGTGCCACCAGCAGAGATCCCCTGGGGGGCACTGAAGCTTTCTTT.

This chain uses TRBV28 with TRBJ1-5, with D perhaps TRBD1 (5 bases). Per the germline V gene, CDR1 is MDHEN and CDR2 is SYDVKM. The CDR3 covers 12 residues. V was clipped by 7 bases and J by 4 bases, with 8 bases between them. The CDR3 sequence: CASTGGNQPQHF. DNA of the CDR3: TGTGCCAGCACGGGGGGGAATCAGCCCCAGCATTTT.

V and J are TRBV28 and TRBJ2-7, with 8 bases matching TRBD2. The CDR3 covers 14 residues. With 5 bases clipped from V and 7 bases from J, the junction kept 10 bases outside the gene matches. The germline CDR1 and CDR2 sequences are MDHEN and SYDVKM. The CDR3 DNA reads TGTGCCAGCAGTACTCCGGGAGGGGTAGGAGAGCAGTACTTC. Protein product: CASSTPGGVGEQYF.

The rearrangement uses TRBV5-1 and TRBJ1-2, with D uncertain. The CDR3 runs 16 residues. Per germline, CDR1 SGHRS and CDR2 YFSETQ. Trimming stripped 0 bases from V and 2 bases from J, with 14 bases between. DNA of the CDR3: TGCGCCAGCAGCTTGGGGATAGTGGGCATAAACTATGGCTACACCTTC. The encoded protein is CASSLGIVGINYGYTF.

The rearrangement links TRBV11-2 to TRBJ1-3, with D perhaps TRBD1 (6 bases). The CDR3 is 17 amino acids. CDR1 SGHAT and CDR2 FQNNGV come from the germline V gene. Trimming left V 1 base short and J 10 bases short, with 23 bases between. DNA of the CDR3: TGTGCCAGCAGCTTAGCCAAACAGACTCCGGAAACAGGGACCATATATTTT. Its translation: CASSLAKQTPETGTIYF.

This clone was seen a few times. The CDR3 DNA is TGCGCCAGCAGCGAAAGGGAGGTCACTGAAGCTTTCTTT. It yields the protein CASSEREVTEAFF. V gene TRBV4-1 combines with J gene TRBJ1-1; the D is unclear. Germline values: CDR1 MGHRA, CDR2 YSYEKL. V was cut by 5 bases and J by 4 bases, with 11 bases left in between. The CDR3 extends over 13 amino acids.

V and J are TRBV27 and TRBJ1-6; 7 bases are a match to TRBD1. V lost 5 bases to trimming and J lost 7 bases; unmatched junction nucleotides: 17. Germline V gives CDR1 MNHEY, CDR2 SMNVEV (reference sequence). The CDR3 is 18 amino acids. CDR3: CASSPSPGTVLGNSPLHF. CDR3 coding DNA: TGTGCCAGCAGTCCAAGTCCCGGGACAGTATTGGGGAATTCACCCCTCCACTTT.

The V call is TRBV27, the J call TRBJ1-6, with TRBD1 matching 7 bases. CDR1 is MNHEY, CDR2 SMNVEV, per germline (reference sequence). J was trimmed by 7 bases and V by 2 bases; bases with no gene match: 11. This CDR3 is 17 amino acids long. CDR3 DNA: TGTGCCAGCAGTTTACAGCTCCAGGGGGGCTCGAATTCACCCCTCCACTTT. Its translation is CASSLQLQGGSNSPLHF.

The genes are TRBV6-1 and TRBJ2-1; 8 bases align to TRBD1. Trimming took 8 bases from V and 2 from J; bases not matched to a gene: 2. The CDR3 is 13 residues long. Germline V lookup: CDR1 MNHNS, CDR2 SASEGT. CDR3 sequence reads: CASRQGPYNEQFF. The CDR3 DNA is TGTGCCAGCCGACAGGGGCCCTACAATGAGCAGTTCTTC.

Written as DNA, the CDR3 is TGTGCCAGCAGCTCTCCGACAGGGCGAGGCACAGATACGCAGTATTTT. This sequence encodes CASSSPTGRGTDTQYF. The chain carries TRBV7-2 and TRBJ2-3; 7 bases are shared with TRBD1. V shed 4 bases, J shed 1 base, and the junction held 8 bases outside the gene matches. Germline V gene data show CDR1 as SGHTA and CDR2 as FQGNSA. The CDR3 runs to 16 residues. The variable domain in full, completed from reference TRBV7-2 and TRBJ2-3, reads GAGVSQSPSNKVTEKGKDVELRCDPISGHTALYWYRQSLGQGLEFLIYFQGNSAPDKSGLPSDRFSAERTGGSVSTLTIQRTQQEDSAVYLCASSSPTGRGTDTQYFGPGTRLTVL.

The chain carries TRBV29-1 and TRBJ2-1; 7 nucleotides match TRBD1. The CDR3 runs to 12 residues. Trimming cost V 7 bases and J 8 bases; bases outside gene matches: 8. Germline CDR1 and CDR2: SQVTM and ANQGSEA. The CDR3 loop is CSGFRGGDEQFF. The CDR3, as DNA: TGCAGCGGGTTTCGAGGGGGCGATGAGCAGTTCTTC.

This clone occurred once. This rearrangement joins TRBV19 to TRBJ1-1; perhaps TRBD1 as D (6 bases). CDR1 is LNHDA and CDR2 is SQIVND in the germline V gene (reference sequence). With 5 bases removed from V and 1 base from J, the gap between germline ends came to 14 bases. The CDR3 is 15 amino acids. CDR3 nucleotide sequence: TGTGCCAGTAGTGCCAGGACAGCACCGAACACTGAAGCTTTCTTT. It is translated as CASSARTAPNTEAFF.

The chain employs TRBV5-4 and TRBJ2-1; 8 bases are a match to TRBD2. The CDR3 runs 16 residues. Germline values: CDR1 SGHNT, CDR2 YYREEE (reference sequence). Trimming took 1 base from V and 8 from J; bases not matched to a gene: 11. CDR3 loop: CASSLWLSGGNDEQFF. CDR3 nucleotides: TGTGCCAGCAGCTTGTGGTTGTCGGGAGGGAATGATGAGCAGTTCTTC.

V and J are TRBV6-1 and TRBJ1-2, with TRBD1 as a possible D gene (6 bases). The CDR3 spans 12 residues. CDR1 and CDR2 from the germline V gene are MNHNS and SASEGT. V lost 7 bases and J lost 5, with 11 bases in between. The CDR3 sequence: CASKAGAYGYTF. CDR3 bases: TGTGCCAGCAAGGCAGGGGCGTATGGCTACACCTTC.

The chain employs TRBV7-8 and TRBJ2-1, with 10 bases lining up with TRBD2. CDR3 length: 15 residues. Trimming took 2 bases from V and 10 from J; bases not matched to a gene: 8. The V gene's germline CDR1 is SGHVS and CDR2 FQNEAQ. CDR3 sequence (DNA): TGTGCCAGCAGCTTACAAACTAGCGGGGTAGGGGAGCAGTTCTTC. This translates into CASSLQTSGVGEQFF.

The chain uses TRBV4-1 and TRBJ1-6, with D possibly being TRBD1 (6 bases). Germline V gives CDR1 MGHRA, CDR2 YSYEKL. The CDR3 extends over 15 amino acids. Between the trimmed V and J ends, which lost 2 bases and 7 bases, there was a span of 12 bases. The CDR3 loop reads CASSQIGGANSPLHF. The CDR3 DNA reads as TGCGCCAGCAGCCAAATAGGGGGGGCAAATTCACCCCTCCACTTT.

This rearrangement joins TRBV6-5 to TRBJ2-1, with D hard to call. The CDR3 loop spans 14 amino acids. V lost 5 bases to trimming and J lost 1 base, with 9 bases between them. CDR1 is MNHEY, CDR2 SVGAGI, per germline. CDR3 bases: TGTGCCAGCAGTGAACTAATTTCCTACAATGAGCAGTTCTTC. Protein product: CASSELISYNEQFF.

With regard to this clone: One end of the junction is discordant with germline, which a read error may explain. This CDR3 is also generated by other DNA sequences in the sample. The J gene is TRBJ1-6, the V gene TRBV28; TRBD1 aligns across 9 bases. CDR1 and CDR2 from the germline V gene are MDHEN and SYDVKM. The CDR3 sequence is 18 residues long. CDR3 sequence (DNA): TGTGCCAGCAGTTTTTGGACAGGGGAAAAGGACTATAATTCCCCCCTCCACTTT. Residues: CASSFWTGEKDYNSPLHF. The full variable domain, its missing parts supplied by reference TRBV28 and TRBJ1-6, is DVKVTQSSRYLVKRTGEKVFLECVQDMDHENMFWYRQDPGLGLRLIYFSYDVKMKEKGDIPEGYSVSREKKERFSLILESASTNQTSMYLCASSFWTGEKDYNSPLHFGNGTRLTVT.

The chain's CDR3 is CASSLDRETNHNQPQHF. The CDR3 DNA sequence: TGTGCCAGCAGCTTAGACAGGGAAACGAACCACAATCAGCCCCAGCATTTT. J is TRBJ1-5 and V is TRBV5-4; 7 bases are shared with TRBD1. Trimming removed 2 bases from V and 3 bases from J; junction bases left unmatched: 11. The CDR3 runs 17 residues. The germline gives CDR1 SGHNT, CDR2 YYREEE (reference sequence). The whole variable domain, remainder taken from reference TRBV5-4 and TRBJ1-5, is ETGVTQSPTHLIKTRGQQVTLRCSSQSGHNTVSWYQQALGQGPQFIFQYYREEENGRGNFPPRFSGLQFPNYSSELNVNALELDDSALYLCASSLDRETNHNQPQHFGDGTRLSIL.

This rearrangement joins TRBV5-1 to TRBJ1-1, with 8 bases aligning to TRBD1. Germline V gene sequence: CDR1 SGHRS, CDR2 YFSETQ. This CDR3 has 16 residues. V was clipped by 4 bases and J by 0 bases; unmatched bases: 8. The CDR3 region is CASSIQGTGLNTEAFF. The DNA of the CDR3 is TGCGCCAGCAGCATTCAAGGGACAGGTCTGAACACTGAAGCTTTCTTT. Based on the CDR3 plus reference TRBV5-1 and TRBJ1-1, the full variable domain is KAGVTQTPRYLIKTRGQQVTLSCSPISGHRSVSWYQQTPGQGLQFLFEYFSETQRNKGNFPGRFSGRQFSNSRSEMNVSTLELGDSALYLCASSIQGTGLNTEAFFGQGTRLTVV.

This clone appeared once. The V and J genes are TRBV10-3 and TRBJ1-1; no reliable D call. CDR1 is ENHRY, CDR2 SYGVKD, per germline. Trimming pared 8 bases from V and 9 bases from J, leaving 13 bases between. CDR3 size: 11 residues. DNA of the CDR3: TGTGCCATCCGGGGTCCTTTCAAAGCTTTCTTT. Its protein product is CAIRGPFKAFF.

Here the CDR3 reads CASTTLAGTSGELFF. CDR3 bases: TGTGCCAGCACAACCTTAGCGGGGACCTCCGGGGAGCTGTTTTTT. The rearrangement joins TRBV6-1 to TRBJ2-2, with 8 positions matching TRBD2. CDR1 MNHNS and CDR2 SASEGT come from the germline V gene. J lost 6 bases, V lost 7 bases, and 10 bases had no gene match. The CDR3 covers 15 residues.

CDR3 region: CSARTDNEQFF. CDR3 nucleotide sequence: TGCAGTGCGCGGACAGACAATGAGCAGTTCTTC. The rearrangement joins TRBV20-1 to TRBJ2-1, with D possibly matching TRBD1 (6 bases). This CDR3 is built from 11 residues. From germline, CDR1 is DFQATT and CDR2 SNEGSKA (reference sequence). The V gene lost 6 bases and the J gene lost 5 bases, with 8 bases spanning the gap.

This chain links TRBV7-2 with TRBJ2-1; possibly TRBD1 for D (7 bases). The CDR3 covers 15 residues. V shed 0 bases and J shed 7 bases, with 13 bases lying between them. The germline V gene encodes CDR1 SGHTA and CDR2 FQGNSA. In nucleotides, the CDR3 is TGTGCCAGCAGCTTAGCGGAGGGGGCAGGGAATGAGCAGTTCTTC. Translating gives CASSLAEGAGNEQFF.

The chain carries TRBV27 and TRBJ2-2, with 12 bases that match TRBD2. The trim removed 5 bases at V and 0 bases at J, leaving 7 bases unmatched. The germline V gene has CDR1 MNHEY and CDR2 SMNVEV (reference sequence). The CDR3 covers 18 residues. CDR3 region: CASSLRTSGVTNTGELFF. CDR3 DNA sequence: TGTGCCAGCAGTCTTCGGACTAGCGGGGTTACGAACACCGGGGAGCTGTTTTTT.

The rearrangement uses TRBV6-5 and TRBJ1-1; the D is unclear. This CDR3 comprises 14 residues. V lost 7 bases, J lost 4 bases, and 16 bases lay in between. The germline CDR1 and CDR2 sequences are MNHEY and SVGAGI. The CDR3 here is CASTTRAEGTEAFF. For the CDR3, the DNA is TGTGCCAGCACCACCAGAGCAGAGGGCACTGAAGCTTTCTTT.

This rearrangement joins TRBV5-4 to TRBJ2-1; 8 bases map to TRBD2. This CDR3 spans 15 amino acids. Germline values: CDR1 SGHNT, CDR2 YYREEE (reference sequence). With 0 bases clipped from V and 9 bases from J, the junction kept 8 bases outside the gene matches. CDR3 sequence reads: CASSLAGGEFSEQFF. DNA of the CDR3: TGTGCCAGCAGCTTGGCCGGGGGGGAATTCAGTGAGCAGTTCTTC.

V and J are TRBV5-1 and TRBJ1-1, with D possibly being TRBD1 (6 bases). The CDR3 is made up of 14 amino acids. Trimming pared 3 bases from V and 0 bases from J, leaving 9 bases between. The germline V gene has CDR1 SGHRS and CDR2 YFSETQ. Here the CDR3 DNA reads TGCGCCAGCAGCTCACAGGGTATGAACACTGAAGCTTTCTTT. Protein sequence: CASSSQGMNTEAFF.

This rearrangement joins TRBV7-2 to TRBJ2-2; TRBD2 matches 10 bases. The CDR3 has 19 residues. The trim removed 2 bases at V and 4 bases at J, leaving 13 bases unmatched. The germline gives CDR1 SGHTA, CDR2 FQGNSA. This CDR3 reads CASSLHSQAGGRSTGELFF. In DNA, the CDR3 is TGTGCCAGCAGCTTACATTCCCAAGCGGGGGGGCGAAGCACCGGGGAGCTGTTTTTT.

About this clone: The junction shows a germline mismatch at one end, possibly a read error. The genes are TRBV6-6 and TRBJ2-2; 8 positions match TRBD2. Germline CDR1 reads MNHNY; CDR2 reads SVGAGI (reference sequence). There are 16 residues in the CDR3. CDR3 sequence: CASSHSGGKGSGELFF. The DNA for the CDR3 is TGTGCCAGCAGTCACTCGGGAGGGAAAGGTTCCGGGGAGCTGTTTTTT.

The chain links TRBV5-4 to TRBJ1-1; 7 bases are shared with TRBD1. The V gene's germline CDR1 is SGHNT and CDR2 YYREEE (reference sequence). After removal of 3 bases from V and 1 base from J, the junction contained 3 bases not matched to a gene. This CDR3 is built from 14 residues. The CDR3 reads CASSWGQRNTEAFF. CDR3 DNA sequence: TGTGCCAGCAGCTGGGGACAGAGGAACACTGAAGCTTTCTTT. The whole variable domain, remainder taken from reference TRBV5-4 and TRBJ1-1, is ETGVTQSPTHLIKTRGQQVTLRCSSQSGHNTVSWYQQALGQGPQFIFQYYREEENGRGNFPPRFSGLQFPNYSSELNVNALELDDSALYLCASSWGQRNTEAFFGQGTRLTVV.

This clone was picked up one time. The chain couples TRBV18 to TRBJ2-7, with 10 bases aligning to TRBD1. This CDR3 spans 17 amino acids. The junction had 8 bases not matched to a gene; V was cut back by 3 bases and J by 0 bases. CDR1 is KGHSH, CDR2 LQKENI, per germline. The CDR3 reads CASSPLSGQGSSYEQYF. For the CDR3, the DNA is TGTGCCAGCTCACCGCTATCGGGACAGGGGAGCTCCTACGAGCAGTACTTC. Using reference TRBV18 and TRBJ2-7 for the parts outside the CDR3, the full variable domain is NAGVMQNPRHLVRRRGQEARLRCSPMKGHSHVYWYRQLPEEGLKFMVYLQKENIIDESGMPKERFSAEFPKEGPSILRIQQVVRGDSAAYFCASSPLSGQGSSYEQYFGPGTRLTVT.